This T cell receptor (beta chain) was sequenced in a study of cytomegalovirus exposure and HLA in healthy donors. Study background: Among roughly 190 million T cells, an earlier analysis found 95 million to 140 million unique TCR beta sequences. Study findings and constraints: Immune exposure information available was restricted to CMV serostatus. When a later analysis compared HLA-associated TCR beta chains with equally common others, the HLA-associated chains turned out to be more clonally expanded and to have lower generation probabilities. In presence/absence analyses, roughly uniform sequencing depth across donors was assumed.

A word on this clone: The target antigen is unknown.

The CDR3 loop spans 14 amino acids. Germline CDR1 and CDR2: SGHTA and FQGNSA. Trimming cost V 1 base and J 7 bases, with 11 bases left between them. In the PCR, 60 Vbeta and 13 Jbeta primers were used. Measured with immunoSEQ multiplex PCR; TCRdb has only the in-frame clones, and not every one. The top ten clones hold 6.5% of a sample with 200,000 or so clones, approximately 78% of them seen once. The chain has TRBV7-2 and TRBJ1-5; tentative D call: TRBD1 (6 bases). Sequenced input: PBMCs. The sequence derives from a woman aged 50 to 65 in good health and CMV-seropositive. The CDR3 protein is CASSLVVRGQPQHF. CDR3 in DNA: TGTGCCAGCAGCTTAGTGGTCAGGGGCCAGCCCCAGCATTTT.